Listed below are T cell receptor beta chains from one sample, sequenced in a study of cytomegalovirus exposure and HLA in healthy donors. Using immunoSEQ multiplex PCR, the repertoire was profiled, and TCRdb retains in-frame clones only, with some absent. The data contain about 280,000 clones, roughly 90% of them singletons. The sequencing sample was made of PBMCs. Source of these receptors: a woman aged 18-30 years in good health and CMV-seronegative. Both conserved end residues are part of each CDR3. The order of the fields is clone size, CDR3 length, J gene, V gene, D gene, CDR3 DNA, CDR3 protein. The D gene is left open where the match is weak. Clone size appears in some rows only: once, few, many, or a class for an expanded clone.

clone size: .; CDR3 length: 19; J gene: TRBJ2-4; V gene: TRBV19; D gene: .; CDR3 DNA: TGTGCCAGTAAAGGGGGGAGTGGAGTCGGGGGGCTAGGCCGAAACATTCAGTACTTC; CDR3 protein: CASKGGSGVGGLGRNIQYF
clone size: .; CDR3 length: 18; J gene: TRBJ1-4; V gene: TRBV27; D gene: TRBD1; CDR3 DNA: TGTGCCAGCAGTCCCAAGGGACAGGGCTTTGTTTGGGGTGAAAAACTGTTTTTT; CDR3 protein: CASSPKGQGFVWGEKLFF
clone size: .; CDR3 length: 14; J gene: TRBJ1-4; V gene: TRBV4-2; D gene: .; CDR3 DNA: TGTGCCAGCAGCCCGAAACGCCTCGGGGAAAAACTGTTTTTT; CDR3 protein: CASSPKRLGEKLFF
clone size: .; CDR3 length: 16; J gene: TRBJ1-3; V gene: TRBV11-2; D gene: .; CDR3 DNA: TGTGCCAGCAGCTTAGGTTCCAGGGGATATGGAAACACCATATATTTT; CDR3 protein: CASSLGSRGYGNTIYF
clone size: once; CDR3 length: 17; J gene: TRBJ2-7; V gene: TRBV4-3; D gene: TRBD2; CDR3 DNA: TGCGCCAGCAGCCAGGGAACAGGGATAGCGGGGCCCTACGAGCAGTACTTC; CDR3 protein: CASSQGTGIAGPYEQYF
clone size: .; CDR3 length: 13; J gene: TRBJ1-1; V gene: TRBV5-1; D gene: .; CDR3 DNA: TGCGCCAGCAGCTTAGACAGTTATGGTGAAGCTTTCTTT; CDR3 protein: CASSLDSYGEAFF
clone size: .; CDR3 length: 16; J gene: TRBJ2-3; V gene: TRBV5-5; D gene: .; CDR3 DNA: TGTGCCAGCAGCTTGAGGAGGGGAGCTGACACAGATACGCAGTATTTT; CDR3 protein: CASSLRRGADTDTQYF
clone size: few; CDR3 length: 16; J gene: TRBJ1-1; V gene: TRBV5-6; D gene: .; CDR3 DNA: TGTGCCAGCAGCTTGGAGGGATGGGGGGTCAACACTGAAGCTTTCTTT; CDR3 protein: CASSLEGWGVNTEAFF
clone size: .; CDR3 length: 13; J gene: TRBJ2-7; V gene: TRBV27; D gene: .; CDR3 DNA: TGTGCCAGCAGTTTAGGACAGCCCTACGAGCAGTACTTC; CDR3 protein: CASSLGQPYEQYF
clone size: .; CDR3 length: 14; J gene: TRBJ2-2; V gene: TRBV10-3; D gene: TRBD2; CDR3 DNA: TGTGCCATTGCGGGGGTTTCGAACACCGGGGAGCTGTTTTTT; CDR3 protein: CAIAGVSNTGELFF
clone size: .; CDR3 length: 12; J gene: TRBJ1-2; V gene: TRBV2; D gene: .; CDR3 DNA: TGTGCCAGCAGTGGCCCCACAGTGCCCTACACCTTC; CDR3 protein: CASSGPTVPYTF
clone size: .; CDR3 length: 14; J gene: TRBJ2-2; V gene: TRBV4-3; D gene: TRBD2; CDR3 DNA: TGCGCCAGCAGCCAACTAGCGGGAGTCGGGGAGCTGTTTTTT; CDR3 protein: CASSQLAGVGELFF
clone size: .; CDR3 length: 16; J gene: TRBJ1-2; V gene: TRBV25-1; D gene: TRBD1; CDR3 DNA: TGTGCCAGCAGTGACCTTCGGACAGGGGCTAACTATGGCTACACCTTC; CDR3 protein: CASSDLRTGANYGYTF
clone size: .; CDR3 length: 14; J gene: TRBJ2-7; V gene: TRBV6-5; D gene: TRBD1; CDR3 DNA: TGTGCCAGCTGGGGACGGACAGGGACCTACGAGCAGTACTTC; CDR3 protein: CASWGRTGTYEQYF
clone size: .; CDR3 length: 14; J gene: TRBJ2-3; V gene: TRBV4-1; D gene: TRBD2; CDR3 DNA: TGCGCCAGCAGCCGGACTAGCGGCACAGATACGCAGTATTTT; CDR3 protein: CASSRTSGTDTQYF
clone size: .; CDR3 length: 16; J gene: TRBJ1-4; V gene: TRBV5-6; D gene: TRBD1; CDR3 DNA: TGTGCCAGCAGCTTGCGGGACAGGGTGAAAAATGAAAAACTGTTTTTT; CDR3 protein: CASSLRDRVKNEKLFF
clone size: .; CDR3 length: 11; J gene: TRBJ1-5; V gene: TRBV28; D gene: .; CDR3 DNA: TGTGCCAGCGCCCGGGGTCAGCCCCAGCATTTT; CDR3 protein: CASARGQPQHF
clone size: .; CDR3 length: 20; J gene: TRBJ1-2; V gene: TRBV6-1; D gene: .; CDR3 DNA: TGTGCCAGCAGTGCCCGTTGGGCGAACTTTGCTTTGGGGGGGGGCTATGGCTACACCTTC; CDR3 protein: CASSARWANFALGGGYGYTF
clone size: .; CDR3 length: 17; J gene: TRBJ2-3; V gene: TRBV2; D gene: TRBD2; CDR3 DNA: TGTGCCAGCAGCGGTCTCCAGGGACTAGCGGGAGGAGATACGCAGTATTTT; CDR3 protein: CASSGLQGLAGGDTQYF
clone size: .; CDR3 length: 16; J gene: TRBJ2-2; V gene: TRBV6-6; D gene: .; CDR3 DNA: TGTGCCAGCAGTTACGGGGGGACGGTAGAAGCCGGGGAGCTGTTTTTT; CDR3 protein: CASSYGGTVEAGELFF
clone size: .; CDR3 length: 15; J gene: TRBJ2-3; V gene: TRBV5-6; D gene: TRBD1; CDR3 DNA: TGTGCCAGCAGCTGGGGACAGTCTTCAACAGATACGCAGTATTTT; CDR3 protein: CASSWGQSSTDTQYF
clone size: .; CDR3 length: 16; J gene: TRBJ2-2; V gene: TRBV11-2; D gene: TRBD2; CDR3 DNA: TGTGCCAGCAGAGATAGCGGGAGAGCTCCCACCGGGGAGCTGTTTTTT; CDR3 protein: CASRDSGRAPTGELFF
clone size: .; CDR3 length: 16; J gene: TRBJ2-7; V gene: TRBV9; D gene: TRBD1; CDR3 DNA: TGTGCCAGCAGCGCGCGGGACAGGAGAAAACCCTACGAGCAGTACTTC; CDR3 protein: CASSARDRRKPYEQYF
clone size: few; CDR3 length: 17; J gene: TRBJ2-7; V gene: TRBV1; D gene: .; CDR3 DNA: TGCACCAGCAGCCAAGTACGTCTCGCGGAAGCCACCTACGAGCAGTACTTC; CDR3 protein: CTSSQVRLAEATYEQYF
clone size: once; CDR3 length: 15; J gene: TRBJ2-2; V gene: TRBV18; D gene: .; CDR3 DNA: TGTGCCAGCTCACCTACAAGGCAGGGCGGCGGGGAGCTGTTTTTT; CDR3 protein: CASSPTRQGGGELFF
clone size: .; CDR3 length: 15; J gene: TRBJ1-4; V gene: TRBV2; D gene: .; CDR3 DNA: TGTGCCAGCAGTGACACCGAGGTAATAAATGAAAAACTGTTTTTT; CDR3 protein: CASSDTEVINEKLFF
clone size: once; CDR3 length: 11; J gene: TRBJ2-5; V gene: TRBV27; D gene: TRBD1; CDR3 DNA: TGTGCCAGCGGAAACAGGGGCACCCAGTACTTC; CDR3 protein: CASGNRGTQYF
clone size: .; CDR3 length: 13; J gene: TRBJ1-1; V gene: TRBV6-5; D gene: .; CDR3 DNA: TGTGCCAGCAGTTACTCGGGGCAGGGTGGAGCTTTCTTT; CDR3 protein: CASSYSGQGGAFF
clone size: .; CDR3 length: 18; J gene: TRBJ2-1; V gene: TRBV4-3; D gene: TRBD2; CDR3 DNA: TGCGCCAGCAGCCAGGGACTAGCGGGAGGGCCGAGATACAATGAGCAGTTCTTC; CDR3 protein: CASSQGLAGGPRYNEQFF
clone size: .; CDR3 length: 13; J gene: TRBJ1-1; V gene: TRBV5-1; D gene: .; CDR3 DNA: TGCGCCAGCGCGGGGCAGATGAACACTGAAGCTTTCTTT; CDR3 protein: CASAGQMNTEAFF
clone size: .; CDR3 length: 12; J gene: TRBJ2-7; V gene: TRBV27; D gene: .; CDR3 DNA: TGTGCCAGCATACAGGACTCCTACGAGCAGTACTTC; CDR3 protein: CASIQDSYEQYF
clone size: .; CDR3 length: 16; J gene: TRBJ2-7; V gene: TRBV7-8; D gene: TRBD2; CDR3 DNA: TGTGCCAGCAGCTTAGAGCTAGCGGTACCTTCCTACGAGCAGTACTTC; CDR3 protein: CASSLELAVPSYEQYF
clone size: once; CDR3 length: 12; J gene: TRBJ2-7; V gene: TRBV6-1; D gene: .; CDR3 DNA: TGTGCCAGCAGGGGCCTAAACTACGAGCAGTACTTC; CDR3 protein: CASRGLNYEQYF
clone size: .; CDR3 length: 15; J gene: TRBJ2-1; V gene: TRBV5-1; D gene: .; CDR3 DNA: TGCGCCAGCAACACCGGGACAAGCTCCTACAATGAGCAGTTCTTC; CDR3 protein: CASNTGTSSYNEQFF
clone size: .; CDR3 length: 17; J gene: TRBJ2-3; V gene: TRBV2; D gene: TRBD2; CDR3 DNA: TGTGCCAGCAGTGGGACGGGACTAGCGGGAGGGGAAGATACGCAGTATTTT; CDR3 protein: CASSGTGLAGGEDTQYF
clone size: once; CDR3 length: 17; J gene: TRBJ2-3; V gene: TRBV18; D gene: .; CDR3 DNA: TGTGCCAGCTCACCACCTCCGAGCTCATCAATTTGGGATACGCAGTATTTT; CDR3 protein: CASSPPPSSSIWDTQYF
clone size: once; CDR3 length: 14; J gene: TRBJ1-2; V gene: TRBV28; D gene: TRBD1; CDR3 DNA: TGTGCCAGCACCCCGGGACAGGGGTCCTATGGCTACACCTTC; CDR3 protein: CASTPGQGSYGYTF
clone size: .; CDR3 length: 16; J gene: TRBJ1-1; V gene: TRBV15; D gene: .; CDR3 DNA: TGTGCCACCAGCAGAGATCCAGGCCTCCGGAACACTGAAGCTTTCTTT; CDR3 protein: CATSRDPGLRNTEAFF
clone size: .; CDR3 length: 18; J gene: TRBJ2-1; V gene: TRBV27; D gene: TRBD2; CDR3 DNA: TGTGCCAGCAGTTATTGGGGGCCCTCGGCTAGCGGGGACAATGAGCAGTTCTTC; CDR3 protein: CASSYWGPSASGDNEQFF
clone size: few; CDR3 length: 15; J gene: TRBJ1-5; V gene: TRBV19; D gene: .; CDR3 DNA: TGTGCCAGTACCTGGGGGCTAGGGGGCAATCAGCCCCAGCATTTT; CDR3 protein: CASTWGLGGNQPQHF
clone size: .; CDR3 length: 16; J gene: TRBJ2-2; V gene: TRBV4-3; D gene: .; CDR3 DNA: TGCGCCAGCAGCCGATACCGGGACTTTAACACCGGGGAGCTGTTTTTT; CDR3 protein: CASSRYRDFNTGELFF
clone size: .; CDR3 length: 15; J gene: TRBJ2-2; V gene: TRBV15; D gene: TRBD1; CDR3 DNA: TGTGCCACCAGCAGAGGGGACAGATTCACCGGGGAGCTGTTTTTT; CDR3 protein: CATSRGDRFTGELFF
clone size: .; CDR3 length: 15; J gene: TRBJ2-5; V gene: TRBV7-8; D gene: .; CDR3 DNA: TGTGCCAGCAGCTTAGTAGGGATCGGCGGGGAGACCCAGTACTTC; CDR3 protein: CASSLVGIGGETQYF
clone size: .; CDR3 length: 12; J gene: TRBJ2-7; V gene: TRBV6-5; D gene: TRBD1; CDR3 DNA: TGTGCCAGCATTAACAGGGGCGGCGAGCAGTACTTC; CDR3 protein: CASINRGGEQYF
clone size: .; CDR3 length: 13; J gene: TRBJ2-1; V gene: TRBV6-5; D gene: .; CDR3 DNA: TGTGCCAGCAGATTCCTCTCCTACAATGAGCAGTTCTTC; CDR3 protein: CASRFLSYNEQFF
clone size: many; CDR3 length: 16; J gene: TRBJ2-1; V gene: TRBV6-4; D gene: TRBD2; CDR3 DNA: TGTGCCAGCAGTGACTGGGGCGGGAGAGGATACAATGAGCAGTTCTTC; CDR3 protein: CASSDWGGRGYNEQFF
clone size: .; CDR3 length: 14; J gene: TRBJ1-2; V gene: TRBV25-1; D gene: TRBD1; CDR3 DNA: TGTGCCAGCAGTGAGGGGGGACAGATCTATGGCTACACCTTC; CDR3 protein: CASSEGGQIYGYTF
clone size: many; CDR3 length: 17; J gene: TRBJ2-7; V gene: TRBV25-1; D gene: TRBD2; CDR3 DNA: TGTGCCAGCAGTGGGGGCCTAGCAGCGGGAGGAACCTACGAGCAGTACTTC; CDR3 protein: CASSGGLAAGGTYEQYF